Following are 21 T cell receptor beta chains from one sample sequenced in a study of Graves' ophthalmopathy and Graves' hyperthyroidism. From RNA, the CDR3 regions of TCR beta chains were amplified and sequenced. First-round RT-PCR relied on HTBI primers, and a second-round multiplex PCR came next. TCRdb re-analysed the multiplex PCR reads in MiXCR, keeping a single row per CDR3 protein. The table shows 240,000 or so distinct CDR3 sequences, with around 45% occurring only once. Sequenced material: peripheral blood. The source is an adult man with Graves' ophthalmopathy.

The V gene is TRBV2, the J gene TRBJ1-4; TRBD1 matches 8 bases. The V segment lost 7 bases and the J segment 3 bases; nucleotides outside the gene matches: 10. The CDR3 covers 16 residues. Germline CDR1 reads SNHLY; CDR2 reads FYNNEI. CDR3 nucleotide sequence: TGTGCCAGCACCTTGTACCCGGGACAGGCTAATGAAAAACTGTTTTTT. Translation: CASTLYPGQANEKLFF.

The gene calls are TRBV10-3 and TRBJ2-7; tentatively, D is TRBD2 (6 bases). Germline loops: CDR1 ENHRY, CDR2 SYGVKD. The CDR3 is 13 residues long. V lost 10 bases to trimming and J lost 0 bases, with 13 bases between them. The CDR3, as DNA: TGTGCCAGTGGCCGGCGGGACTCCTACGAGCAGTACTTC. Protein sequence: CASGRRDSYEQYF.

The J gene is TRBJ2-5, the V gene TRBV28; 9 nucleotides match TRBD2. The CDR3 totals 15 residues. CDR1 is MDHEN, CDR2 SYDVKM, per germline. Germline trimming cut 5 bases from V and 2 bases from J; bases unmatched to any gene: 6. Here the CDR3 reads CASSHSGSGQETQYF. The DNA of the CDR3 is TGTGCCAGCAGTCATAGCGGGAGTGGGCAAGAGACCCAGTACTTC.

The rearrangement links TRBV29-1 to TRBJ1-5; possibly TRBD1 for D (5 bases). Germline assignment: CDR1 SQVTM and CDR2 ANQGSEA. The CDR3 spans 13 residues. CDR3 DNA sequence: TGCAGTGCTTTCCTCGACAGTAATCAGCCCCAGCATTTT. It is translated as CSAFLDSNQPQHF.

The chain joins TRBV10-3 to TRBJ1-1; 7 bases align to TRBD1. The CDR3 length is 14 residues. Per germline, CDR1 ENHRY and CDR2 SYGVKD. V gave up 2 bases and J gave up 5 bases; unmatched junction bases: 5. The DNA for the CDR3 is TGTGCCATCAGTGAGGCTACAGGGGCTACTGAAGCTTTCTTT. Its translation is CAISEATGATEAFF.

The chain combines TRBV7-8 with TRBJ2-7; D not certain. The CDR3 runs to 15 residues. V was shortened by 5 bases and J by 7 bases, with 21 bases between the two germline ends. Looked up from germline, CDR1 is SGHVS and CDR2 is FQNEAQ. CDR3 sequence reads: CASSDTLPVLGEQYF. Written as DNA, the CDR3 is TGTGCCAGCAGCGATACGCTTCCGGTTTTAGGGGAGCAGTACTTC.

The chain combines TRBV19 with TRBJ1-1, with D hard to call. This CDR3 comprises 12 residues. V lost 6 bases and J lost 2, with 7 bases in between. Germline CDR1 reads LNHDA; CDR2 reads SQIVND (reference sequence). The CDR3 DNA sequence: TGTGCCAGTAGGGCAGGAAACACTGAAGCTTTCTTT. It encodes CASRAGNTEAFF.

The V gene is TRBV5-1, the J gene TRBJ1-6; a possible D gene is TRBD1 (5 bases). Germline V gene data show CDR1 as SGHRS and CDR2 as YFSETQ. The CDR3 consists of 15 residues. The germline V and J ends were trimmed by 1 base and 8 bases, with 13 bases remaining between them. The DNA of the CDR3 is TGCGCCAGCAGCTTGCAGGGACCGGAATATTCACCCCTCCACTTT. Protein: CASSLQGPEYSPLHF.

This clonotype was detected only a few times. This sequence joins TRBV5-1 and TRBJ1-5; no firm D call. The CDR3 is made up of 14 amino acids. CDR1 and CDR2 from the germline V gene are SGHRS and YFSETQ. The V end was cut by 5 bases, the J end by 0 bases, with 9 bases between. The CDR3 is CASREGLSNQPQHF. The DNA for the CDR3 is TGCGCCAGCAGGGAGGGTCTTAGCAATCAGCCCCAGCATTTT.

The chain couples TRBV2 to TRBJ1-1, with 7 positions matching TRBD1. V was pared by 5 bases and J by 10 bases, with 16 bases of the junction left unmatched. Germline V gene lookup returns CDR1 SNHLY and CDR2 FYNNEI. CDR3 length: 15 amino acids. CDR3 protein: CASSLSQPGRGTAFF. CDR3 bases: TGTGCCAGCAGTTTGTCCCAGCCGGGCAGGGGGACAGCTTTCTTT.

The chain uses TRBV20-1 and TRBJ2-7; 7 nucleotides line up with TRBD2. The CDR3 is 11 residues long. Germline V gene lookup returns CDR1 DFQATT and CDR2 SNEGSKA (reference sequence). V shed 5 bases and J 6 bases; nucleotides not matched to a gene: 4. CDR3 sequence (DNA): TGCAGTGCTGAGAGCGGGGCCGAGCAGTACTTC. Amino acids: CSAESGAEQYF.

The chain employs TRBV12-3 or TRBV12-4 and TRBJ2-3; D unresolved. The CDR3 runs to 13 residues. The ends were cut back, 5 bases at V and 2 bases at J, with 8 bases in the middle. The CDR3 loop reads CASSIDTTDTQYF. The CDR3, as DNA: TGTGCCAGCAGTATCGACACCACAGATACGCAGTATTTT.

The chain combines TRBV19 with TRBJ2-7; D not resolved. Germline CDR1 and CDR2: LNHDA and SQIVND (reference sequence). This CDR3 region has 11 residues. The germline V and J ends were trimmed by 5 bases and 3 bases, with 5 bases remaining between them. Here the CDR3 DNA reads TGTGCCAGTAGTGAACGCTACGAGCAGTACTTC. Encoded protein: CASSERYEQYF. Full variable domain (outside the CDR3, taken from reference TRBV19 and TRBJ2-7): DGGITQSPKYLFRKEGQNVTLSCEQNLNHDAMYWYRQDPGQGLRLIYYSQIVNDFQKGDIAEGYSVSREKKESFPLTVTSAQKNPTAFYLCASSERYEQYFGPGTRLTVT.

The chain's CDR3 is CASSLVLYGYTF. The CDR3 nucleotides read TGTGCCAGCAGCTTAGTACTCTATGGCTACACCTTC. The gene calls are TRBV7-9 and TRBJ1-2; D not resolved. V was clipped by 1 base and J by 4 bases, with 4 bases between them. This CDR3 has 12 residues. Looked up from germline, CDR1 is SEHNR and CDR2 is FQNEAQ (reference sequence).

This clonotype was seen more than once but under ten times. The gene calls are TRBV20-1 and TRBJ2-1; maybe TRBD1 (6 bases). The CDR3 spans 15 residues. Trimming took off 3 bases at V and 1 base at J, with 13 bases between the two ends. Per germline, CDR1 DFQATT and CDR2 SNEGSKA (reference sequence). The CDR3: CSASPGQLSYNEQFF. CDR3 DNA: TGCAGTGCTAGTCCCGGACAGCTATCCTACAATGAGCAGTTCTTC.

The rearrangement joins TRBV7-8 to TRBJ2-7; possibly TRBD1 for D (5 bases). In germline, CDR1 is SGHVS, CDR2 FQNEAQ. V lost 7 bases and J 3 bases, leaving 16 bases between the germline ends. The CDR3 spans 14 residues. The CDR3 DNA reads TGTGCCAGCACTCCCCCCGGACAACTCTACGAGCAGTACTTC. This gives the protein CASTPPGQLYEQYF.

V usage is TRBV25-1 and J usage is TRBJ1-2; D is possibly TRBD1 (6 bases). V was clipped by 5 bases and J by 3 bases, with 13 bases between them. The CDR3 extends over 14 amino acids. Germline V gene sequence: CDR1 MGHDK, CDR2 SYGVNS. The CDR3 region has the DNA TGTGCCAGCAGTTCTAGGACAGCGCACTATGGCTACACCTTC. It codes for CASSSRTAHYGYTF.

J is TRBJ2-5 and V is TRBV7-9, with D possibly matching TRBD1 (6 bases). This CDR3 comprises 14 residues. The ends were cut back, 6 bases at V and 0 bases at J, with 11 bases in the middle. Germline V gene data show CDR1 as SEHNR and CDR2 as FQNEAQ (reference sequence). The CDR3 region is CASRPDRYQETQYF. DNA for the CDR3: TGTGCCAGCAGACCCGACAGGTACCAAGAGACCCAGTACTTC.

V usage is TRBV4-1 and J usage is TRBJ2-7; D unclear. V lost 0 bases to trimming and J lost 1 base, with 13 bases between them. Germline CDR1 and CDR2: MGHRA and YSYEKL. This CDR3 is 16 amino acids long. CDR3 nucleotides: TGCGCCAGCAGCCAAGATGAAATGTCTTTTTCCTACGAGCAGTACTTC. This translates into CASSQDEMSFSYEQYF.

The chain is built from TRBV5-1 and TRBJ2-7, with D tentatively TRBD2 (5 bases). This CDR3 has 16 residues. The germline gives CDR1 SGHRS, CDR2 YFSETQ. Trimming removed 4 bases from V and 3 bases from J, with 20 bases in between. CDR3 residues: CASSPLSGGWGYEQYF. CDR3 nucleotide sequence: TGCGCCAGCAGCCCGTTAAGTGGAGGCTGGGGCTACGAGCAGTACTTC.

The chain joins TRBV7-4 to TRBJ1-2; 7 positions agree with TRBD1. The CDR3 covers 13 residues. With V trimmed by 4 bases and J by 8 bases, 7 bases remained unmatched. Germline lookup yields CDR1 SGHVT and CDR2 SQSDAQ. This CDR3 is CASSSSDRDGYTF. The CDR3 nucleotides are TGTGCCAGCAGCTCGTCAGACAGGGACGGCTACACCTTC.